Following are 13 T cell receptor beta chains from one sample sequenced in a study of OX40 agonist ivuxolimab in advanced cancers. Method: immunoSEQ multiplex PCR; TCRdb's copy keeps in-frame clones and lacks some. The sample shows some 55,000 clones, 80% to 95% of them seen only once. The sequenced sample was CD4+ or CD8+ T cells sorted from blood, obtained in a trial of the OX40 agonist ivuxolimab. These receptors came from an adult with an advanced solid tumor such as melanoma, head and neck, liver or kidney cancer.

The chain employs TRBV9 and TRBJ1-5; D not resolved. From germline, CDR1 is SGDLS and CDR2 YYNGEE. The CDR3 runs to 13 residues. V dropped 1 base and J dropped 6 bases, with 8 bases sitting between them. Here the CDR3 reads CASSVSPGQPQHF. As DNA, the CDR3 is TGTGCCAGCAGCGTATCCCCCGGTCAGCCCCAGCATTTT.

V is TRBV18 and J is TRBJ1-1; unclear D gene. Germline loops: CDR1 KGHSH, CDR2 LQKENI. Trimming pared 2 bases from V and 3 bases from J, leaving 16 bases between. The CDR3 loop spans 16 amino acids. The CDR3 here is CASSPFRLRTYTEAFF. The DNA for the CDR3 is TGTGCCAGCTCACCATTCCGACTTAGGACTTACACTGAAGCTTTCTTT. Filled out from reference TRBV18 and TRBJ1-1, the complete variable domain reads NAGVMQNPRHLVRRRGQEARLRCSPMKGHSHVYWYRQLPEEGLKFMVYLQKENIIDESGMPKERFSAEFPKEGPSILRIQQVVRGDSAAYFCASSPFRLRTYTEAFFGQGTRLTVV.

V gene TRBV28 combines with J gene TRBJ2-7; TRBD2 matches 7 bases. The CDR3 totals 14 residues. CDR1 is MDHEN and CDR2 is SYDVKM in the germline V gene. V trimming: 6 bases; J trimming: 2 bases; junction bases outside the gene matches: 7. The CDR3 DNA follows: TGTGCCAGCAGCGTGGGGGGGGAGACCTACGAGCAGTACTTC. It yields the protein CASSVGGETYEQYF. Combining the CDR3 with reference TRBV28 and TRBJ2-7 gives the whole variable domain DVKVTQSSRYLVKRTGEKVFLECVQDMDHENMFWYRQDPGLGLRLIYFSYDVKMKEKGDIPEGYSVSREKKERFSLILESASTNQTSMYLCASSVGGETYEQYFGPGTRLTVT.

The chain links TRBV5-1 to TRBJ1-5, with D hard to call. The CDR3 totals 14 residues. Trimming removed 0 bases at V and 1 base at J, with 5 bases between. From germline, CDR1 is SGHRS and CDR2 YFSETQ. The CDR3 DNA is TGCGCCAGCAGCTTGGCGGGAAGCAATCAGCCCCAGCATTTT. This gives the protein CASSLAGSNQPQHF. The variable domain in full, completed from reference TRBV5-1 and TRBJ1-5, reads KAGVTQTPRYLIKTRGQQVTLSCSPISGHRSVSWYQQTPGQGLQFLFEYFSETQRNKGNFPGRFSGRQFSNSRSEMNVSTLELGDSALYLCASSLAGSNQPQHFGDGTRLSIL.

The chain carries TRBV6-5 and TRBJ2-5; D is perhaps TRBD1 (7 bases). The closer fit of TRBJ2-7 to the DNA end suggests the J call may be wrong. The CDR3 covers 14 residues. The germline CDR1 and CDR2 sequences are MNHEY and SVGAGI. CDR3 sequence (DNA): TGTGCCAGCAGCCGGGCAGGGGGGACCTACGAGCAGTACTTC. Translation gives CASSRAGGTYEQYF.

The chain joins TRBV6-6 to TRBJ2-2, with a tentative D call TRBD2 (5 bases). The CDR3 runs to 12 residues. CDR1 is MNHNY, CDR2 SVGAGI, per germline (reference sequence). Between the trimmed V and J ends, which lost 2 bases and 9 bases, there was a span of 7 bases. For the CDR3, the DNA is TGTGCCAGCAGTTACCGAGGGAGGGAGCTGTTTTTT. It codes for CASSYRGRELFF.

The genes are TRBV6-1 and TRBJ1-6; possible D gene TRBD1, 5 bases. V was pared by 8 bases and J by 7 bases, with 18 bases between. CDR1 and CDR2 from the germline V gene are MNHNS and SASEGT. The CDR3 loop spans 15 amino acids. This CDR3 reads CASRRVRGENSPLHF. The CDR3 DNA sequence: TGTGCCAGCCGGCGGGTTAGGGGCGAGAATTCACCCCTCCACTTT.

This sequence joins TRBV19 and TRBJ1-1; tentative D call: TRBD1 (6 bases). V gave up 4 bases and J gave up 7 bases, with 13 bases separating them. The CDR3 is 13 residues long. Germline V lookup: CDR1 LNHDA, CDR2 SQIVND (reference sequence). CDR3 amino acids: CASSTANRVEAFF. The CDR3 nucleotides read TGTGCCAGTAGTACCGCGAACAGGGTTGAAGCTTTCTTT.

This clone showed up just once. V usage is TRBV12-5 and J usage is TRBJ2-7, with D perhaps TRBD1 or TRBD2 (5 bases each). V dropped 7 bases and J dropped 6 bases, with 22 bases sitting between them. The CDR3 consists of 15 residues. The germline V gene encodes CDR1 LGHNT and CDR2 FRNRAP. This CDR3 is CASEASSGTRCEQYF. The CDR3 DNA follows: TGTGCTAGTGAGGCCTCATCCGGGACCCGCTGCGAGCAGTACTTC.

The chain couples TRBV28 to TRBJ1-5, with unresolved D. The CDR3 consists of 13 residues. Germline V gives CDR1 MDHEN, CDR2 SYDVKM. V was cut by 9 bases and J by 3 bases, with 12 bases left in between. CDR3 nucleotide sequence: TGTGCCAGTAGGGAGGGTTCCAATCAGCCCCAGCATTTT. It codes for CASREGSNQPQHF.

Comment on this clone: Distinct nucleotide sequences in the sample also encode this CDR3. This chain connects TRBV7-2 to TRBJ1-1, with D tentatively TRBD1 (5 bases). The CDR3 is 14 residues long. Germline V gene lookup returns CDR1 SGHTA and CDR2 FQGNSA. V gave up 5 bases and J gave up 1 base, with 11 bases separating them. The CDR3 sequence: CASSPGAANTEAFF. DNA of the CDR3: TGTGCCAGCAGCCCTGGGGCCGCGAACACTGAAGCTTTCTTT.

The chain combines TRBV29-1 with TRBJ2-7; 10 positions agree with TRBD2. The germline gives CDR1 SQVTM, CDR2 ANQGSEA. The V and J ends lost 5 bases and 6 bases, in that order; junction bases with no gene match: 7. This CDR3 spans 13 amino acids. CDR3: CSVLAGGFSEQYF. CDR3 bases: TGCAGCGTTTTAGCGGGAGGTTTTTCCGAGCAGTACTTC.

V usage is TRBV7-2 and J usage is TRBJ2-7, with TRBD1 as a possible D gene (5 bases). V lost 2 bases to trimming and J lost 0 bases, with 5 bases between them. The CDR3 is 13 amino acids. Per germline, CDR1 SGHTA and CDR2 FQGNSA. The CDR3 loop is CASSLRGSYEQYF. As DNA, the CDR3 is TGTGCCAGCAGCTTAAGGGGCTCCTACGAGCAGTACTTC.